The following is a T cell receptor (beta chain) sequence with its context. Its antigen is still unknown. Per the original data handling: From ImmunoSEQ came sequences covering only the junction and carrying no quality scores, so filtering differed. Clones were sequenced by immunoSEQ multiplex PCR, and TCRdb holds only the in-frame ones, with some missing. D and trimming were read from the DNA, whereas the V and J calls and clone size are those reported in that table. The repertoire holds 1.4 million or so clones, with approximately 98.5% as singletons. The data were taken from a study of shared clonotypes between healthy human individuals. Across the whole study: Every donor yielded three CD4 naive, three CD4 memory, two CD8 naive and one CD8 memory plate. Study-wide results and limits: A generally larger estimated richness was seen in naive subsets than in memory subsets.

All the donors were Caucasian adults who lived in Nashville, Tennessee. V was clipped by 0 bases and J by 8 bases; unmatched bases: 6. The CDR3 runs to 15 residues. Germline CDR1 and CDR2: SGHRS and YFSETQ. The rearrangement joins TRBV5-1 to TRBJ2-1; 9 bases line up with TRBD2. The sequence came from a man younger than 40 in good health. Sequencing used naive CD4+ T cells sorted from blood. Regarding subset: CD45RA+ positively selected. The CDR3 loop reads CASSLGLAEGDEQFF. CDR3 bases: TGCGCCAGCAGCTTGGGACTAGCGGAGGGGGATGAGCAGTTCTTC.